One sample yielded the 22 T cell receptor beta chains listed below, sequenced in a study of cytomegalovirus exposure and HLA in healthy donors. This PCR relied on a set of 60 Vbeta primers and 13 Jbeta primers. This table comes from immunoSEQ multiplex PCR, and its TCRdb copy is limited to in-frame clones, with some not included. The sample includes 150,000 to 200,000 clones. Sequencing used PBMCs. Receptors originate from a man aged 25 to 40 in good health and CMV-seronegative.

This sequence joins TRBV5-4 and TRBJ2-1; D perhaps matches TRBD1 (6 bases). The germline gives CDR1 SGHNT, CDR2 YYREEE (reference sequence). The CDR3 totals 14 residues. The V end lost 0 bases, the J end lost 7 bases, and 11 bases lay between the germline ends. CDR3 protein: CASSLAGQWNEQFF. The DNA for the CDR3 is TGTGCCAGCAGCTTGGCTGGACAGTGGAATGAGCAGTTCTTC.

CDR3 DNA sequence: TGTGCCAGCAGCTTCTTTCCCGGGACAGGGATAGGCTACACCTTC. This codes for CASSFFPGTGIGYTF. The chain employs TRBV7-6 and TRBJ1-2; 9 bases fit TRBD1. CDR1 and CDR2 from the germline V gene are SGHVS and FNYEAQ. This CDR3 has 15 amino acids. V was clipped by 3 bases and J by 8 bases; unmatched bases: 10.

The V and J genes are TRBV29-1 and TRBJ2-3, with D unresolved. The CDR3 is 14 residues long. V dropped 7 bases and J dropped 1 base, with 15 bases sitting between them. Germline-derived CDR1 and CDR2 are SQVTM and ANQGSEA. CDR3 sequence (DNA): TGCAGCGACATAAGTGTCTCCGGCACAGATACGCAGTATTTT. The encoded protein is CSDISVSGTDTQYF.

The genes are TRBV7-9 and TRBJ1-2; 7 nucleotides match TRBD1. The CDR3 runs to 12 residues. Germline trimming cut 11 bases from V and 5 bases from J; bases unmatched to any gene: 8. The germline V gene has CDR1 SEHNR and CDR2 FQNEAQ (reference sequence). CDR3 protein: CAGETGTYGYTF. The CDR3 DNA reads TGTGCCGGGGAGACAGGGACGTATGGCTACACCTTC.

J is TRBJ2-5 and V is TRBV5-1; 8 bases are a match to TRBD2. From germline, CDR1 is SGHRS and CDR2 YFSETQ. The CDR3 consists of 14 residues. Trimming at V came to 7 bases and at J to 5 bases, leaving 10 bases not matched to a gene. The CDR3 DNA is TGCGCCAGCTTTAGCAGCGGGAGTCAGGAGACCCAGTACTTC. Its translation is CASFSSGSQETQYF.

The CDR3 coding sequence is TGTGCCTCCGATCGGGGGGCTGGAAACACCATATATTTT. It is translated as CASDRGAGNTIYF. The chain recombines TRBV30 with TRBJ1-3, with a tentative D call TRBD1 (5 bases). The V and J ends lost 7 bases and 2 bases respectively, with 12 bases between them. Germline lookup yields CDR1 GTSNPN and CDR2 SVGIG (reference sequence). The CDR3 is made up of 13 amino acids.

V usage is TRBV27 and J usage is TRBJ2-7, with a weak D call TRBD2 (5 bases). V gave up 5 bases and J gave up 4 bases, with 6 bases separating them. The CDR3 contains 11 residues. CDR1 and CDR2 from the germline V gene are MNHEY and SMNVEV (reference sequence). The CDR3 bases are TGTGCCAGCAGTGAGGGATACGAGCAGTACTTC. Translation gives CASSEGYEQYF.

The chain recombines TRBV6-1 with TRBJ1-2, with a possible D match to TRBD1 (6 bases). Per germline, CDR1 MNHNS and CDR2 SASEGT. V was clipped by 2 bases and J by 2 bases, with 15 bases between them. The CDR3 sequence is 16 residues long. The CDR3 coding sequence is TGTGCCAGCAGTGAAAGGTGGTCAGGGGAGAACTATGGCTACACCTTC. Protein sequence: CASSERWSGENYGYTF.

This chain uses TRBV9 with TRBJ1-2; 8 bases match TRBD1. Germline V gene data show CDR1 as SGDLS and CDR2 as YYNGEE. V dropped 0 bases and J dropped 10; count of bases not matched to a gene: 5. The length of the CDR3 is 13 residues. The CDR3 sequence is CASSVDVDRVYTF. The CDR3 DNA is TGTGCCAGCAGCGTAGATGTGGACAGGGTCTACACCTTC.

The chain combines TRBV7-9 with TRBJ1-4, with D maybe TRBD1 (6 bases). Trimming took off 3 bases at V and 5 bases at J, with 10 bases between the two ends. CDR1 is SEHNR and CDR2 is FQNEAQ in the germline V gene (reference sequence). CDR3 length: 14 residues. Here the CDR3 reads CASSFGQGNEKLFF. DNA of the CDR3: TGTGCCAGCAGCTTCGGGCAGGGGAATGAAAAACTGTTTTTT.

The chain couples TRBV30 to TRBJ1-5, with 7 positions matching TRBD1. CDR3 length equals 15 residues. Germline CDR1 and CDR2: GTSNPN and SVGIG (reference sequence). V lost 2 bases, J lost 3 bases, and 7 bases stayed unmatched. CDR3 DNA sequence: TGTGCCTGGAGTTACCCCGGGACAGTCAATCAGCCCCAGCATTTT. This gives the protein CAWSYPGTVNQPQHF.

The V and J genes are TRBV7-9 and TRBJ2-1; 7 bases are a match to TRBD2. This CDR3 is 14 amino acids long. The ends lost 2 bases at V and 7 bases at J; junction bases unmatched: 5. Germline V gives CDR1 SEHNR, CDR2 FQNEAQ (reference sequence). DNA for the CDR3: TGTGCCAGCAGCTTACAGCGGGGCGTTAATGAGCAGTTCTTC. Protein: CASSLQRGVNEQFF.

This chain joins TRBV11-2 and TRBJ2-5; D gene ambiguous. The DNA end favors TRBJ2-7, so the J call may be wrong. CDR3 length: 14 residues. Germline loops: CDR1 SGHAT, CDR2 FQNNGV. CDR3 DNA sequence: TGTGCCAGCAGCTTAGTTGGGGACTCCTACGAGCAGTACTTC. Translated, it gives CASSLVGDSYEQYF.

The V gene is TRBV7-2, the J gene TRBJ1-2; D uncertain. V was shortened by 3 bases and J by 2 bases, with 10 bases between the two germline ends. The germline V gene encodes CDR1 SGHTA and CDR2 FQGNSA. The CDR3 covers 14 residues. CDR3 in amino acids: CASSLAGPNYGYTF. DNA for the CDR3: TGTGCCAGCAGCTTGGCGGGCCCCAACTATGGCTACACCTTC.

The chain recombines TRBV10-3 with TRBJ1-1, with TRBD1 identical over 7 bases. The CDR3 is 12 residues long. The J segment lost 2 bases and the V segment lost 11 bases, leaving 5 bases of the junction unmatched. Germline V gives CDR1 ENHRY, CDR2 SYGVKD. The CDR3 DNA sequence: TGTGCCGCCCGGGACAGCAACACTGAAGCTTTCTTT. It specifies CAARDSNTEAFF.

The chain joins TRBV19 to TRBJ2-3, with 11 bases that match TRBD1. From germline, CDR1 is LNHDA and CDR2 SQIVND (reference sequence). The CDR3 totals 14 residues. The trim removed 5 bases at V and 6 bases at J, leaving 4 bases unmatched. CDR3 in amino acids: CASSVGTGGDTQYF. CDR3 nucleotides: TGTGCCAGTAGTGTGGGGACAGGGGGTGATACGCAGTATTTT.

The CDR3 nucleotides read TGTGCCATAAGATGGAGGGTACTCTATGGCTACACCTTC. It translates to CAIRWRVLYGYTF. The rearrangement uses TRBV6-1 and TRBJ1-2; D gene uncertain. This CDR3 has 13 residues. V was shortened by 10 bases and J by 4 bases, with 16 bases between the two germline ends. Germline assignment: CDR1 MNHNS and CDR2 SASEGT.

The chain combines TRBV30 with TRBJ1-1; D call uncertain. Germline V lookup: CDR1 GTSNPN, CDR2 SVGIG (reference sequence). The CDR3 totals 15 residues. Trimming stripped 4 bases from V and 2 bases from J, with 17 bases between. The CDR3 DNA follows: TGTGCCTGGAACTCGGACTTGACTCTAAACACTGAAGCTTTCTTT. Protein product: CAWNSDLTLNTEAFF.

The chain has TRBV29-1 and TRBJ2-1, with a weak D call TRBD2 (6 bases). The V gene lost 3 bases and the J gene lost 5 bases, with 23 bases spanning the gap. The CDR3 totals 17 residues. Germline assignment: CDR1 SQVTM and CDR2 ANQGSEA. As DNA, the CDR3 is TGCAGCGTTGATCCCCGGACTACGCGCGGTACCAACAATGAGCAGTTCTTC. Its protein is CSVDPRTTRGTNNEQFF.

The rearrangement links TRBV27 to TRBJ1-1; 7 bases agree with TRBD1. This CDR3 has 17 residues. Germline-derived CDR1 and CDR2 are MNHEY and SMNVEV (reference sequence). Unmatched junction bases numbered 10, after V lost 3 bases and J lost 0 bases. CDR3 in DNA: TGTGCCAGCAGTTTCCTGCCGGGACAGCGTATGAACACTGAAGCTTTCTTT. This sequence encodes CASSFLPGQRMNTEAFF.

The rearrangement links TRBV4-2 to TRBJ1-2, with D uncertain. V lost 1 base, J lost 0 bases, and 9 bases lay in between. Germline values: CDR1 LGHNA, CDR2 YNFKEQ. The CDR3 sequence is 15 residues long. Written as DNA, the CDR3 is TGTGCCAGCAGCCAAGGTGGAGAGACTAACTATGGCTACACCTTC. This translates into CASSQGGETNYGYTF.

The V call is TRBV28, the J call TRBJ2-2; TRBD1 agrees at 7 bases. V dropped 4 bases and J dropped 6; count of bases not matched to a gene: 11. Per the germline V gene, CDR1 is MDHEN and CDR2 is SYDVKM. The CDR3 length is 16 residues. CDR3 protein: CASSSFTGVRAGELFF. Here the CDR3 DNA reads TGTGCCAGCAGTTCGTTTACAGGGGTGCGCGCCGGGGAGCTGTTTTTT. The full variable domain, with the rest looked up from reference TRBV28 and TRBJ2-2, is DVKVTQSSRYLVKRTGEKVFLECVQDMDHENMFWYRQDPGLGLRLIYFSYDVKMKEKGDIPEGYSVSREKKERFSLILESASTNQTSMYLCASSSFTGVRAGELFFGEGSRLTVL.